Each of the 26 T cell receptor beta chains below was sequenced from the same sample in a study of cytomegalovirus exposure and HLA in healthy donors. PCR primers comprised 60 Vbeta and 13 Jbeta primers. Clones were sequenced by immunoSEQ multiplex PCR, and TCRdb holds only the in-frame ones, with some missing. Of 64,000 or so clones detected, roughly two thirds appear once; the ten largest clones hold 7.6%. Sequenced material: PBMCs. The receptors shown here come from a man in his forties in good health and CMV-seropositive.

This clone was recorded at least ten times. The CDR3 DNA follows: TGTGCCAGCAGCTTAGATCCGGGGAATCAGCCCCAGCATTTT. This codes for CASSLDPGNQPQHF. The chain combines TRBV11-2 with TRBJ1-5; D not certain. The germline V gene has CDR1 SGHAT and CDR2 FQNNGV. The length of the CDR3 is 14 residues. The V end lost 0 bases, the J end lost 4 bases, and 7 bases lay between the germline ends.

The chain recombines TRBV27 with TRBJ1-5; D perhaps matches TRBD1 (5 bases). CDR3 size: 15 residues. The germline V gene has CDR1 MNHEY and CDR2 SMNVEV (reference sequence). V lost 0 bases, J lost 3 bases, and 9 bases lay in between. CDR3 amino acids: CASSLSWDYNQPQHF. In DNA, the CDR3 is TGTGCCAGCAGTTTATCCTGGGACTACAATCAGCCCCAGCATTTT.

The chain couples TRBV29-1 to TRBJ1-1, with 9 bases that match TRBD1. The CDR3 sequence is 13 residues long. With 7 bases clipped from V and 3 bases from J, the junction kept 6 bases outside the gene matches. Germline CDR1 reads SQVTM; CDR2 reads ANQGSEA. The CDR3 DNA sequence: TGCAGCGCCGGGGACAGGGCTTACACTGAAGCTTTCTTT. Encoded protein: CSAGDRAYTEAFF.

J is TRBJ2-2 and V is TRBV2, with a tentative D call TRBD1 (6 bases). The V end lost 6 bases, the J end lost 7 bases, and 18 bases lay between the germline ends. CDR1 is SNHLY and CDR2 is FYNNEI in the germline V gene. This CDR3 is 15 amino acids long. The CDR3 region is CASSRDTLIIGELFF. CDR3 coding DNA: TGTGCCAGCAGCCGGGACACCTTGATTATCGGGGAGCTGTTTTTT.

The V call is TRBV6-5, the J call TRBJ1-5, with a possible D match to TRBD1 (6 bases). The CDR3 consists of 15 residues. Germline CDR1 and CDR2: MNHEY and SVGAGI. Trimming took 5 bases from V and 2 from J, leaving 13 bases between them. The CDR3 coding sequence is TGTGCCAGCAGTCCCAGGGGATCGGGCAATCAGCCCCAGCATTTT. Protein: CASSPRGSGNQPQHF.

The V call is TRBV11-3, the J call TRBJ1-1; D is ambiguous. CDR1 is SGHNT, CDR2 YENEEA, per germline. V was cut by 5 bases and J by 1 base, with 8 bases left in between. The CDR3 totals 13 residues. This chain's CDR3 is CASSQSGNTEAFF. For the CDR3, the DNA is TGTGCCAGCAGCCAGAGCGGGAACACTGAAGCTTTCTTT. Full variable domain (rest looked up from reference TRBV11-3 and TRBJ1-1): EAGVVQSPRYKIIEKKQPVAFWCNPISGHNTLYWYLQNLGQGPELLIRYENEEAVDDSQLPKDRFSAERLKGVDSTLKIQPAELGDSAVYLCASSQSGNTEAFFGQGTRLTVV.

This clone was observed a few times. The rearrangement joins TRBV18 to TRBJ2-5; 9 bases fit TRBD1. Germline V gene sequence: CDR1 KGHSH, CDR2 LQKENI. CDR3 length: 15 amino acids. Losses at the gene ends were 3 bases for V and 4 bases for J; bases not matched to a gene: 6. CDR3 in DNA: TGTGCCAGCTCACCTCGACAGGGGGATAGAGAGACCCAGTACTTC. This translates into CASSPRQGDRETQYF. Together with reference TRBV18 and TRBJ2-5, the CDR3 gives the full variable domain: NAGVMQNPRHLVRRRGQEARLRCSPMKGHSHVYWYRQLPEEGLKFMVYLQKENIIDESGMPKERFSAEFPKEGPSILRIQQVVRGDSAAYFCASSPRQGDRETQYFGPGTRLLVL.

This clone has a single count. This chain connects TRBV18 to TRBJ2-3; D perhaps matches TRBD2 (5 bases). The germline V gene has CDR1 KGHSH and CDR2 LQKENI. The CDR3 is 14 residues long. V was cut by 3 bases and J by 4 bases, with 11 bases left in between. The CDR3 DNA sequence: TGTGCCAGCTCACCGGACTTCCAGTCAGATACGCAGTATTTT. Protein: CASSPDFQSDTQYF.

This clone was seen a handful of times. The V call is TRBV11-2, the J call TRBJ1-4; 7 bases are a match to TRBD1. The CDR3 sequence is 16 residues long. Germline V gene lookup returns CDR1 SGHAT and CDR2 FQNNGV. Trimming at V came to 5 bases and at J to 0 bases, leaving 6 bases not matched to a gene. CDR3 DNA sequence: TGTGCCAGCAGCCCCCGGGACAGAGCAACTAATGAAAAACTGTTTTTT. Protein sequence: CASSPRDRATNEKLFF.

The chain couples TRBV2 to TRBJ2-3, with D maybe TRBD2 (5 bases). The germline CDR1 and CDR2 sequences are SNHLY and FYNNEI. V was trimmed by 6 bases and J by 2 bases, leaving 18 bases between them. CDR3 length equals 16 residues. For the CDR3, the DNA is TGTGCCAGCAGCGCAACCCAGGCGGGCTTCACAGATACGCAGTATTTT. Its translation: CASSATQAGFTDTQYF.

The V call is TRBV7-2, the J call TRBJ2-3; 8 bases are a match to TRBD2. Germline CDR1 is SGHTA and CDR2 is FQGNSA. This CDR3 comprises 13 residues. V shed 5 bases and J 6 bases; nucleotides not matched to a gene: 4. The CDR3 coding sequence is TGTGCCAGCAGCCCGCAGCGGGGGGATACGCAGTATTTT. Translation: CASSPQRGDTQYF.

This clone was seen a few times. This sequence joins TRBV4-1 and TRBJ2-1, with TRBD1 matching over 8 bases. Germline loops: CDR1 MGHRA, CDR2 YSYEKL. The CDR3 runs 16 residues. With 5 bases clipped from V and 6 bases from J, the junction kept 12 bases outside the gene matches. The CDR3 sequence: CASSSTSGTGFNEQFF. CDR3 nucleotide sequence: TGCGCCAGCAGCTCCACGTCCGGGACAGGATTCAATGAGCAGTTCTTC.

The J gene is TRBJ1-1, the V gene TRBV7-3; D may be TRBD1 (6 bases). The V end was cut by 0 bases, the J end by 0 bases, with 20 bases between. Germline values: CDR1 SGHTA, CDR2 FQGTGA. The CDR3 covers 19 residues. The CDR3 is CASSLTGGAGRRLNTEAFF. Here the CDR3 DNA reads TGTGCCAGCAGCTTAACAGGGGGGGCAGGACGGAGGTTGAACACTGAAGCTTTCTTT.

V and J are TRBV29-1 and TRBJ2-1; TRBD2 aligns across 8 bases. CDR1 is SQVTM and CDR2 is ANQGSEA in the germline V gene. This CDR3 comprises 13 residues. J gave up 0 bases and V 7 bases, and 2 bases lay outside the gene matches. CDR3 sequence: CSAGGGSYNEQFF. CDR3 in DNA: TGCAGCGCCGGGGGGGGCTCCTACAATGAGCAGTTCTTC.

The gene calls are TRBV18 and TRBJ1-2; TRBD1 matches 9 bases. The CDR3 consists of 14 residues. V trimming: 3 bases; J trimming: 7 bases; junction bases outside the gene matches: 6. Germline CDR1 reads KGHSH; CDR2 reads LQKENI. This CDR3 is CASSPEQGASGYTF. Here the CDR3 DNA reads TGTGCCAGCTCACCCGAACAGGGGGCAAGTGGCTACACCTTC.

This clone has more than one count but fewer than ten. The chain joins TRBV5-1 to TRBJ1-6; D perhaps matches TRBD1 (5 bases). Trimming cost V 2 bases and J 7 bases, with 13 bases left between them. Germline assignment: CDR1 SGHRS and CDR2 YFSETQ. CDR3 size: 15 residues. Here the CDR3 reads CASSLQETTNSPLHF. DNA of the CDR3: TGCGCCAGCAGCTTACAGGAGACAACGAATTCACCCCTCCACTTT. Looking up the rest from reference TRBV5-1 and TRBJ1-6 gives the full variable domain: KAGVTQTPRYLIKTRGQQVTLSCSPISGHRSVSWYQQTPGQGLQFLFEYFSETQRNKGNFPGRFSGRQFSNSRSEMNVSTLELGDSALYLCASSLQETTNSPLHFGNGTRLTVT.

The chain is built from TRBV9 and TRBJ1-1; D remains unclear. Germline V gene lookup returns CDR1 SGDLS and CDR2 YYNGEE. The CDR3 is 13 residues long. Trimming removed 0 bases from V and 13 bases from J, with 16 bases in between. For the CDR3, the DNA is TGTGCCAGCAGCGTAGATCTAGGATCACGCCTTTTCTTT. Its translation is CASSVDLGSRLFF.

The CDR3 sequence is CASSQEAGGTEAFF. The CDR3 DNA follows: TGCGCCAGCAGCCAAGAGGCAGGGGGCACTGAAGCTTTCTTT. The J gene is TRBJ1-1, the V gene TRBV4-3; 7 bases are shared with TRBD1. Trimming took 0 bases from V and 4 from J; bases not matched to a gene: 2. This CDR3 has 14 amino acids. Germline V gives CDR1 LGHNA, CDR2 YSLEER.

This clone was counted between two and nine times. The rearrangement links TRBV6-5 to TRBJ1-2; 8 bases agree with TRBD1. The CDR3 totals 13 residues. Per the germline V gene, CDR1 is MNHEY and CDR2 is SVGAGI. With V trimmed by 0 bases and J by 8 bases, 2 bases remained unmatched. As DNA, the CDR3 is TGTGCCAGCAGTTACTCGAGACAGGGGGGCTACACCTTC. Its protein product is CASSYSRQGGYTF.

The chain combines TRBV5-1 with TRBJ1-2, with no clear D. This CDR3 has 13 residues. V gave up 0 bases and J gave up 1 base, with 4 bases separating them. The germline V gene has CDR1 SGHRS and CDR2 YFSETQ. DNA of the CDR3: TGCGCCAGCAGCTTGGACAGTAACTATGGCTACACCTTC. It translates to CASSLDSNYGYTF.

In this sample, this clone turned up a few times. The CDR3 nucleotides are TGTGCCAGCAGGGCCGGGACTAGCGGAACTAATGAGCAGTTCTTC. It yields the protein CASRAGTSGTNEQFF. This chain connects TRBV5-4 to TRBJ2-1, with 11 bases lining up with TRBD2. Germline CDR1 reads SGHNT; CDR2 reads YYREEE (reference sequence). The ends lost 5 bases at V and 7 bases at J; junction bases unmatched: 8. The CDR3 has 15 residues.

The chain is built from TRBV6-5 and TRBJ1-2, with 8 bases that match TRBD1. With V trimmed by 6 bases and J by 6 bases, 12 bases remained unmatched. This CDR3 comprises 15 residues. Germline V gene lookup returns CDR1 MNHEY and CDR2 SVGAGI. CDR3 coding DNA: TGTGCCAGCAGCATAGAAGGACAGGGTCTCCATGGCTACACCTTC. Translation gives CASSIEGQGLHGYTF.

The CDR3 nucleotides are TGTGCCAGCAGCCGGGATCCCGACAGGGAGGATAACCGCATTCAGTACTTC. Translated, it gives CASSRDPDREDNRIQYF. The chain couples TRBV5-6 to TRBJ2-4, with a weak D call TRBD1 (7 bases). The CDR3 loop spans 17 amino acids. V dropped 4 bases and J dropped 9 bases, with 26 bases sitting between them. The V gene's germline CDR1 is SGHDT and CDR2 YYEEEE.

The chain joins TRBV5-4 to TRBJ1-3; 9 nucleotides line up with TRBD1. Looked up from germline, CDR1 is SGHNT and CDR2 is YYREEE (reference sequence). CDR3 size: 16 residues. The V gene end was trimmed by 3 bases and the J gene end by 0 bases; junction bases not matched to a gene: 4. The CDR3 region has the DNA TGTGCCAGCAGCTCGGGACAGGGAAACTCTGGAAACACCATATATTTT. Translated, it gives CASSSGQGNSGNTIYF.

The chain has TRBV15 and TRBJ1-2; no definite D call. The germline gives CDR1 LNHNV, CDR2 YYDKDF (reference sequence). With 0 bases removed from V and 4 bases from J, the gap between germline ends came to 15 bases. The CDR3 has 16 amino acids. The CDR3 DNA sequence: TGTGCCACCAGCAGAGATCAAAGCAGGCTAATCTATGGCTACACCTTC. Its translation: CATSRDQSRLIYGYTF.

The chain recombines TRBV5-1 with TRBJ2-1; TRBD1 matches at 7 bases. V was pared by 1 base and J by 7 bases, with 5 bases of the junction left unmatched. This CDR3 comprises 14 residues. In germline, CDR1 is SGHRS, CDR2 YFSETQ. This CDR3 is CASSLLGQTNEQFF. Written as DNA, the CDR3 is TGCGCCAGCAGCTTGTTGGGACAGACGAATGAGCAGTTCTTC. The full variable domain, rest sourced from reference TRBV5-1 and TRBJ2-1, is KAGVTQTPRYLIKTRGQQVTLSCSPISGHRSVSWYQQTPGQGLQFLFEYFSETQRNKGNFPGRFSGRQFSNSRSEMNVSTLELGDSALYLCASSLLGQTNEQFFGPGTRLTVL.